The 13 T cell receptor beta chains reported below all come from one sample, sequenced in a study of shared clonotypes between healthy human individuals. Assay used: immunoSEQ multiplex PCR; TCRdb lists only in-frame clones, some missing. The data contain about 1.5 million clones, approximately 97% of them singletons. Sequencing was done on a sample of naive CD4+ T cells sorted from blood. As to subset: CD45RA+ positively selected. These receptors were taken from a man aged 25 to 45 in good health.

The chain employs TRBV5-1 and TRBJ2-5; 11 nucleotides agree with TRBD1. Germline V gene lookup returns CDR1 SGHRS and CDR2 YFSETQ. The trim removed 4 bases at V and 5 bases at J, leaving 10 bases unmatched. The CDR3 length is 16 residues. CDR3 region: CASSDQRTGGKETQYF. The DNA for the CDR3 is TGCGCCAGCAGCGATCAGCGGACAGGGGGCAAGGAGACCCAGTACTTC. The full variable domain, completed using reference TRBV5-1 and TRBJ2-5, is KAGVTQTPRYLIKTRGQQVTLSCSPISGHRSVSWYQQTPGQGLQFLFEYFSETQRNKGNFPGRFSGRQFSNSRSEMNVSTLELGDSALYLCASSDQRTGGKETQYFGPGTRLLVL.

The J gene is TRBJ2-3, the V gene TRBV6-4; D is tentatively TRBD1 or TRBD2 (6 bases each). The germline CDR1 and CDR2 sequences are MRHNA and SNTAGT. V was cut by 6 bases and J by 5 bases, with 15 bases left in between. CDR3 length equals 14 residues. The CDR3: CASSKQGGGDTQYF. The CDR3 nucleotides are TGTGCCAGCAGCAAACAGGGAGGAGGAGATACGCAGTATTTT.

The rearrangement links TRBV7-6 to TRBJ2-1; TRBD2 agrees at 8 bases. V shed 3 bases and J 0 bases; nucleotides not matched to a gene: 16. The length of the CDR3 is 20 residues. Germline V gene data show CDR1 as SGHVS and CDR2 as FNYEAQ. The chain's CDR3 is CASSLRSGTRFMSSYNEQFF. In DNA form, the CDR3 reads TGTGCCAGCAGCTTGCGATCCGGGACTAGGTTTATGAGCTCCTACAATGAGCAGTTCTTC.

The V gene is TRBV4-2, the J gene TRBJ2-4; 11 bases are a match to TRBD1. This CDR3 comprises 14 residues. V lost 3 bases to trimming and J lost 6 bases; unmatched junction nucleotides: 1. Per the germline V gene, CDR1 is LGHNA and CDR2 is YNFKEQ. CDR3 in DNA: TGTGCCAGCAGCCAGGACAGGGGGCGAAACATTCAGTACTTC. Encoded protein: CASSQDRGRNIQYF.

This chain connects TRBV6-1 to TRBJ2-3; 10 positions agree with TRBD2. CDR1 and CDR2 from the germline V gene are MNHNS and SASEGT. The V and J ends lost 4 bases and 7 bases, in that order; junction bases with no gene match: 17. The CDR3 length is 18 residues. The DNA of the CDR3 is TGTGCCAGCAGTGTCCCACCAGCGGGAGGGTTATCTATCAATACGCAGTATTTT. It codes for CASSVPPAGGLSINTQYF.

This chain joins TRBV7-8 and TRBJ2-7; D remains ambiguous. Germline V gene lookup returns CDR1 SGHVS and CDR2 FQNEAQ. This CDR3 has 16 amino acids. The germline V and J ends were trimmed by 0 bases and 6 bases, with 18 bases remaining between them. CDR3 amino acids: CASSLALGRSIGEQYF. CDR3 nucleotide sequence: TGTGCCAGCAGCTTAGCGCTAGGTCGGAGTATCGGCGAGCAGTACTTC.

The V and J genes are TRBV12-5 and TRBJ2-1; 11 bases line up with TRBD2. This CDR3 has 17 residues. With 1 base clipped from V and 3 bases from J, the junction kept 5 bases outside the gene matches. Germline V lookup: CDR1 LGHNT, CDR2 FRNRAP. The CDR3: CASGLAGTSGGYNEQFF. Written as DNA, the CDR3 is TGTGCTAGTGGTTTGGCCGGGACTAGCGGCGGCTACAATGAGCAGTTCTTC.

For this clone: The identical CDR3 is also encoded by other nucleotide sequences in the sample. CDR3 nucleotide sequence: TGCGCCAGCAGCACTGGGACTAGCGGGAGCACAGATACGCAGTATTTT. It specifies CASSTGTSGSTDTQYF. The gene calls are TRBV5-1 and TRBJ2-3, with 12 bases lining up with TRBD2. The CDR3 is 16 amino acids. From germline, CDR1 is SGHRS and CDR2 YFSETQ. Trimming took 4 bases from V and 0 from J; bases not matched to a gene: 3.

CDR3 bases: TGTGCCAGCTCATACGAACCAGGAAATAGCAATCAGCCCCAGCATTTT. Amino acids: CASSYEPGNSNQPQHF. The V and J genes are TRBV18 and TRBJ1-5; D gene uncertain. This CDR3 contains 16 residues. V shed 5 bases and J shed 0 bases, with 14 bases lying between them. Germline assignment: CDR1 KGHSH and CDR2 LQKENI.

The chain combines TRBV5-1 with TRBJ1-1; perhaps TRBD1 as D (6 bases). Trimming stripped 0 bases from V and 1 base from J, with 10 bases between. Germline lookup yields CDR1 SGHRS and CDR2 YFSETQ. The CDR3 spans 15 residues. CDR3 in amino acids: CASSLVQGANTEAFF. CDR3 bases: TGCGCCAGCAGCTTGGTACAGGGAGCGAACACTGAAGCTTTCTTT.

This clone was picked up one time. This rearrangement joins TRBV10-2 to TRBJ1-5; TRBD1 aligns across 11 bases. This CDR3 spans 16 amino acids. Germline CDR1 reads WSHSY; CDR2 reads SAAADI. Trimming cost V 0 bases and J 6 bases; bases outside gene matches: 4. CDR3 protein: CASSESDRGPAQPQHF. The CDR3 DNA reads TGCGCCAGCAGTGAGTCGGACAGGGGGCCCGCTCAGCCCCAGCATTTT.

This sequence joins TRBV19 and TRBJ2-7, with a weak D call TRBD1 (6 bases). The CDR3 has 16 residues. Germline CDR1 reads LNHDA; CDR2 reads SQIVND (reference sequence). Trimming left V 3 bases short and J 5 bases short, with 20 bases between. DNA for the CDR3: TGTGCCAGTAGTATCCCCTCCAGGGGACCTATGCACGAGCAGTACTTC. Translation: CASSIPSRGPMHEQYF.

The DNA of the CDR3 is TGTGCCAGCAGCTTGGCCTGGGGGTCTGGGGCCAACGTCCTGACTTTC. It yields the protein CASSLAWGSGANVLTF. The rearrangement links TRBV5-4 to TRBJ2-6; the D gene could be TRBD1 or TRBD2 (5 bases each). CDR3 length: 16 amino acids. Trimming removed 0 bases at V and 1 base at J, with 8 bases between. Germline values: CDR1 SGHNT, CDR2 YYREEE (reference sequence).